Below, 12 T cell receptor beta chains from the same sample are listed, as sequenced in a study of T cells after yellow fever vaccination. TCRdb re-called the 5' RACE reads with MiXCR, one entry per CDR3 protein. Altogether about 330,000 distinct CDR3 sequences are present, less than 9.5% being singletons, with the ten largest covering around 17%. This sample comprised PBMCs, obtained around 45 days after the first yellow fever vaccination. These receptors originate from a man aged 18 to 30 who received the YFV17D yellow fever vaccine.

This clonotype came up a few times. The chain carries TRBV6-5 and TRBJ1-1; D may be TRBD1 (5 bases). The CDR3 is made up of 15 amino acids. Germline V gene lookup returns CDR1 MNHEY and CDR2 SVGAGI. V lost 0 bases and J lost 0, with 8 bases in between. CDR3 residues: CASSYSGTVNTEAFF. For the CDR3, the DNA is TGTGCCAGCAGTTACTCCGGGACGGTGAACACTGAAGCTTTCTTT.

The gene calls are TRBV10-3 and TRBJ1-5, with D unresolved. The CDR3 spans 16 residues. Trimming shortened V by 4 bases and J by 3 bases, and 16 bases separated the two germline ends. Germline loops: CDR1 ENHRY, CDR2 SYGVKD. This chain's CDR3 is CAISGGKENPNQPQHF. The CDR3 DNA reads TGTGCCATCAGTGGAGGCAAGGAGAACCCCAATCAGCCCCAGCATTTT.

This clonotype was counted a few times. The V gene is TRBV6-2 or TRBV6-3, the J gene TRBJ2-1, with 9 bases identical to TRBD2. After removal of 4 bases from V and 5 bases from J, the junction contained 9 bases not matched to a gene. The CDR3 covers 16 residues. CDR1 is MNHEY, CDR2 SVGEGT, per germline. The CDR3 loop reads CASSSGIAGANNEQFF. CDR3 DNA: TGTGCCAGCAGTTCCGGGATAGCGGGGGCTAACAATGAGCAGTTCTTC.

The chain combines TRBV20-1 with TRBJ2-3; possibly TRBD2 for D (5 bases). The CDR3 has 14 residues. The V gene's germline CDR1 is DFQATT and CDR2 SNEGSKA (reference sequence). Trimming shortened V by 0 bases and J by 11 bases, and 18 bases separated the two germline ends. DNA for the CDR3: TGCAGTGCTAGAGATCCGAAAGAGATCAGCGGGCAGTATTTT. Amino acid sequence: CSARDPKEISGQYF.

The J gene is TRBJ2-7, the V gene TRBV7-9, with 7 bases lining up with TRBD1. The germline V gene encodes CDR1 SEHNR and CDR2 FQNEAQ (reference sequence). V shed 4 bases, J shed 2 bases, and the junction held 2 bases outside the gene matches. The CDR3 has 13 amino acids. The CDR3 DNA reads as TGTGCCAGCAGCTCGGGACAGACCTACGAGCAGTACTTC. It encodes CASSSGQTYEQYF.

This clonotype was picked up a small number of times. This rearrangement joins TRBV4-1 to TRBJ2-1; D is unresolved. Germline V CDR1 and CDR2: MGHRA, YSYEKL. V dropped 0 bases and J dropped 0 bases, with 9 bases sitting between them. The CDR3 loop spans 16 amino acids. The CDR3 here is CASSQERSASYNEQFF. CDR3 DNA sequence: TGCGCCAGCAGCCAAGAACGGAGCGCCTCCTACAATGAGCAGTTCTTC.

The sample holds a few counts of this clonotype. V and J are TRBV19 and TRBJ2-7, with a possible D match to TRBD1 (6 bases). Germline values: CDR1 LNHDA, CDR2 SQIVND (reference sequence). This CDR3 region has 14 residues. V shed 4 bases and J shed 2 bases, with 12 bases lying between them. The DNA of the CDR3 is TGTGCCAGTAGTACGGACAGCAGAACCTACGAGCAGTACTTC. Its protein product is CASSTDSRTYEQYF.

This clonotype was observed at least ten times. The chain links TRBV7-9 to TRBJ2-3; tentatively, D is TRBD2 (6 bases). Per the germline V gene, CDR1 is SEHNR and CDR2 is FQNEAQ (reference sequence). The CDR3 is 15 amino acids. V shed 5 bases and J shed 5 bases, with 17 bases lying between them. In DNA form, the CDR3 reads TGTGCCAGCAGCCCACGCGGGGCCAAGAAAGATACGCAGTATTTT. Its translation: CASSPRGAKKDTQYF. The complete variable domain, with remaining parts taken from reference TRBV7-9 and TRBJ2-3, reads DTGVSQNPRHKITKRGQNVTFRCDPISEHNRLYWYRQTLGQGPEFLTYFQNEAQLEKSRLLSDRFSAERPKGSFSTLEIQRTEQGDSAMYLCASSPRGAKKDTQYFGPGTRLTVL.

This clonotype was found a few times. This chain uses TRBV7-2 with TRBJ2-3; D call uncertain. This CDR3 contains 13 residues. Trimming stripped 6 bases from V and 2 bases from J, with 9 bases between. Germline V gene data show CDR1 as SGHTA and CDR2 as FQGNSA. The CDR3 protein is CASRDQNTDTQYF. In DNA, the CDR3 is TGTGCCAGCAGGGACCAGAACACAGATACGCAGTATTTT.

This clonotype was seen a few times. The V and J genes are TRBV5-4 and TRBJ1-2, with unresolved D. The V end lost 1 base, the J end lost 6 bases, and 7 bases lay between the germline ends. This CDR3 contains 12 residues. Germline values: CDR1 SGHNT, CDR2 YYREEE (reference sequence). The CDR3 loop reads CASSLTQNGYTF. In DNA form, the CDR3 reads TGTGCCAGCAGCTTGACACAGAATGGCTACACCTTC.

Regarding this clonotype: An end of the junction does not agree with germline; a read error may underlie this. The V call is TRBV20-1, the J call TRBJ1-2, with D unresolved. This CDR3 is 12 amino acids long. Germline lookup yields CDR1 DFQATT and CDR2 SNEGSKA (reference sequence). The CDR3 bases are TGCAGTGCTAGGACAAAAAACTATGGCTACACATTC. It is translated as CSARTKNYGYTF.

V usage is TRBV4-3 and J usage is TRBJ2-3, with a tentative D call TRBD1 (5 bases). Germline loops: CDR1 LGHNA, CDR2 YSLEER. This CDR3 is 18 amino acids long. V shed 0 bases and J shed 5 bases, with 21 bases lying between them. The DNA of the CDR3 is TGCGCCAGCAGCCAAGATCTTCCGCAGGGCCCTTTCGAAGATACGCAGTATTTT. It yields the protein CASSQDLPQGPFEDTQYF.